One sample yielded the 21 T cell receptor beta chains listed below, sequenced in a study of CD8 T cells in ankylosing spondylitis. TCRdb analysed the 5' RACE reads with MiXCR anew, one entry per CDR3 protein. The sample yields about 200,000 distinct CDR3 sequences, around 24% seen once. The source material was blood, either unsorted or a sorted T cell fraction (not recorded which). The receptors originated from a male donor with ankylosing spondylitis or in good health (not recorded which).

This clonotype was seen at least ten times. The chain is built from TRBV12-3 or TRBV12-4 and TRBJ1-1, with D unresolved. The length of the CDR3 is 11 residues. The ends were cut back, 4 bases at V and 6 bases at J, with 6 bases in the middle. The CDR3 DNA reads as TGTGCCAGCAGTTACCACTCTGAAGCTTTCTTT. This codes for CASSYHSEAFF.

Only a few counts were recorded for this clonotype. This chain connects TRBV20-1 to TRBJ1-6, with 9 bases that match TRBD1. Trimming removed 1 base from V and 4 bases from J; junction bases left unmatched: 5. CDR3 length equals 16 residues. CDR1 is DFQATT, CDR2 SNEGSKA, per germline (reference sequence). Here the CDR3 reads CSARAGTGLYNSPLHF. The CDR3 nucleotides read TGCAGTGCTAGAGCAGGGACAGGGCTTTATAATTCACCCCTCCACTTT.

This clonotype came up many times. The genes are TRBV7-8 and TRBJ2-3, with a tentative D call TRBD2 (6 bases). The germline CDR1 and CDR2 sequences are SGHVS and FQNEAQ. Trimming took off 5 bases at V and 3 bases at J, with 15 bases between the two ends. The length of the CDR3 is 15 residues. The CDR3 reads CASSLGLRRTDTQYF. DNA for the CDR3: TGTGCCAGCAGCCTGGGACTTCGGAGGACAGATACGCAGTATTTT.

The sample holds many counts of this clonotype. The DNA for the CDR3 is TGTGCCCTCGGGGCGGGAGCGGGTTTGAATGAGCAGTTCTTC. Translated, it gives CALGAGAGLNEQFF. The chain uses TRBV10-3 and TRBJ2-1; TRBD2 aligns across 7 bases. This CDR3 has 14 residues. From germline, CDR1 is ENHRY and CDR2 SYGVKD. V trimming: 11 bases; J trimming: 7 bases; junction bases outside the gene matches: 14.

This clonotype was counted only a few times. This chain joins TRBV7-6 and TRBJ2-1; D call uncertain. Germline CDR1 SGHVS, CDR2 FNYEAQ. Trimming took off 2 bases at V and 0 bases at J, with 11 bases between the two ends. The CDR3 totals 16 residues. CDR3 sequence reads: CASSLHGRSSYNEQFF. CDR3 nucleotide sequence: TGTGCCAGCAGCTTACATGGGCGGAGCTCCTACAATGAGCAGTTCTTC.

This clonotype was seen repeatedly, ten times or more. V and J are TRBV28 and TRBJ2-4; 9 positions agree with TRBD1. J was trimmed by 4 bases and V by 4 bases; bases with no gene match: 17. Per the germline V gene, CDR1 is MDHEN and CDR2 is SYDVKM. This CDR3 spans 19 amino acids. As DNA, the CDR3 is TGTGCCAGCAGTTCCTTCGGGACAGGGTGGGGAGGCGCAAAAAACATTCAGTACTTC. Translation gives CASSSFGTGWGGAKNIQYF.

The chain combines TRBV29-1 with TRBJ2-4; D not certain. This CDR3 contains 13 residues. Germline values: CDR1 SQVTM, CDR2 ANQGSEA. V lost 7 bases and J lost 7, with 17 bases in between. The CDR3 nucleotides are TGCAGCGCTTACCTGGGCATGATGAACATTCAGTACTTC. Residues: CSAYLGMMNIQYF.

Concerning this clonotype: A much larger clonotype is one base distant, so this may be a read error. In nucleotides, the CDR3 is TGTGCCAGCAGTCACAGGCCACCGAACACCGGGGAGCTGTTTTTT. Translated, it gives CASSHRPPNTGELFF. The chain is built from TRBV5-5 and TRBJ2-2, with D perhaps TRBD1 (5 bases). In germline, CDR1 is SGHKS, CDR2 YYEKEE (reference sequence). This CDR3 has 15 residues. V was pared by 5 bases and J by 0 bases, with 11 bases between.

The sample holds a few counts of this clonotype. The chain uses TRBV27 and TRBJ1-1; a possible D gene is TRBD1 (6 bases). V shed 7 bases and J shed 0 bases, with 15 bases lying between them. The CDR3 spans 15 residues. CDR1 is MNHEY and CDR2 is SMNVEV in the germline V gene (reference sequence). The CDR3: CASTLDRRLNTEAFF. The CDR3 coding sequence is TGTGCCAGCACCTTGGACAGACGATTGAACACTGAAGCTTTCTTT.

This clonotype has ten or more counts. The V and J genes are TRBV6-1 and TRBJ1-1; no reliable D call. The germline CDR1 and CDR2 sequences are MNHNS and SASEGT. Trimming pared 7 bases from V and 1 base from J, leaving 13 bases between. CDR3 length equals 14 residues. As DNA, the CDR3 is TGTGCCAGCAAGGAAGGCAGTTCGAACACTGAAGCTTTCTTT. It is translated as CASKEGSSNTEAFF.

This chain uses TRBV5-6 with TRBJ2-5, with 7 bases identical to TRBD1. Trimming at V came to 3 bases and at J to 5 bases, leaving 7 bases not matched to a gene. The CDR3 runs to 14 residues. Germline assignment: CDR1 SGHDT and CDR2 YYEEEE. The CDR3 reads CASSYRQGRETQYF. The CDR3 DNA reads as TGTGCCAGCAGCTATAGACAGGGTCGGGAGACCCAGTACTTC.

This clonotype was recorded at least ten times. The chain uses TRBV29-1 and TRBJ2-7; weak D call: TRBD2 (6 bases). CDR3 length equals 14 residues. In germline, CDR1 is SQVTM, CDR2 ANQGSEA. The V gene lost 2 bases and the J gene lost 5 bases, with 16 bases spanning the gap. The DNA of the CDR3 is TGCAGCGTTGAAAGTACCGGGAGCCCCCACGAGCAGTACTTC. Translating it yields CSVESTGSPHEQYF.

To note about this clonotype: The junction does not match germline at one end; this may be a read error. The chain employs TRBV28 and TRBJ1-1, with a weak D call TRBD1 (5 bases). This CDR3 is 14 amino acids long. Germline-derived CDR1 and CDR2 are MDHEN and SYDVKM. CDR3 loop: CASRYIGGNTGAFF. The CDR3 region has the DNA TGTGCCAGCAGGTATATCGGGGGAAACACTGGAGCTTTCTTT.

This rearrangement joins TRBV11-3 to TRBJ2-1; D not certain. Germline values: CDR1 SGHNT, CDR2 YENEEA. The ends were cut back, 0 bases at V and 5 bases at J, with 8 bases in the middle. The CDR3 is made up of 14 amino acids. CDR3 loop: CASSLDPRDNEQFF. The CDR3 DNA reads as TGTGCCAGCAGCTTAGACCCCAGAGACAATGAGCAGTTCTTC.

This clonotype was seen ten or more times. The rearrangement links TRBV29-1 to TRBJ2-1; tentatively, D is TRBD2 (6 bases). CDR1 SQVTM and CDR2 ANQGSEA come from the germline V gene. Deletions cut 7 bases from V and 5 bases from J, with 21 bases between. The CDR3 is made up of 15 amino acids. CDR3 residues: CSAWGGSGGNNEQFF. The CDR3 DNA reads TGCAGCGCCTGGGGCGGATCTGGCGGGAACAATGAGCAGTTCTTC.

V is TRBV12-3 or TRBV12-4 and J is TRBJ1-2, with D unclear. The CDR3 runs to 13 residues. Trimming pared 4 bases from V and 5 bases from J, leaving 11 bases between. The CDR3 nucleotides are TGTGCCAGCAGTTCCCCCGGCACTTATGGCTACACCTTC. Its protein is CASSSPGTYGYTF.

This clonotype was counted at least ten times. The chain combines TRBV29-1 with TRBJ1-2; D ambiguous. Germline V gene lookup returns CDR1 SQVTM and CDR2 ANQGSEA. This CDR3 is 11 amino acids long. CDR3 in amino acids: CSGGDNYGYTF. CDR3 bases: TGCAGTGGAGGTGATAACTATGGCTACACCTTC.

The rearrangement joins TRBV6-5 to TRBJ1-5; TRBD1 is a possible D gene (6 bases). The CDR3 has 13 amino acids. The germline V gene has CDR1 MNHEY and CDR2 SVGAGI. Trimming removed 4 bases at V and 6 bases at J, with 10 bases between. The CDR3 loop is CASSWTQGQPQHF. In nucleotides, the CDR3 is TGTGCCAGCAGTTGGACACAGGGTCAGCCCCAGCATTTT.

The J gene is TRBJ2-1, the V gene TRBV20-1; D possibly corresponds to TRBD2 (6 bases). CDR1 and CDR2 (germline): DFQATT, SNEGSKA (reference sequence). V shed 3 bases and J shed 3 bases, with 12 bases lying between them. The CDR3 covers 14 residues. The CDR3 sequence is CSASGRGLYNEQFF. The CDR3 DNA is TGCAGTGCTAGCGGGAGAGGGCTCTACAATGAGCAGTTCTTC.

This clonotype occurred many times. The rearrangement uses TRBV15 and TRBJ2-1; D is uncertain. The V end lost 6 bases, the J end lost 0 bases, and 9 bases lay between the germline ends. The CDR3 loop spans 14 amino acids. Germline V lookup: CDR1 LNHNV, CDR2 YYDKDF (reference sequence). The DNA of the CDR3 is TGTGCCACCAGTAGTAGTAGCTCCTACAATGAGCAGTTCTTC. Its translation: CATSSSSSYNEQFF.

This clonotype was seen many times. The chain carries TRBV7-8 and TRBJ2-7, with D possibly being TRBD2 (5 bases). The germline gives CDR1 SGHVS, CDR2 FQNEAQ. This CDR3 comprises 16 residues. V was pared by 5 bases and J by 3 bases, with 20 bases between. The CDR3 region is CASSTNLEGTSYEQYF. For the CDR3, the DNA is TGTGCCAGCAGCACAAACCTCGAGGGCACCAGCTACGAGCAGTACTTC.